At least ten counts were recorded for the clone carrying this T cell receptor beta chain. This record comes from a study of neurological immune-mediated disorders. V gave up 4 bases and J gave up 4 bases; unmatched junction bases: 2. The CDR3 totals 12 residues. Germline V gene sequence: CDR1 DFQATT, CDR2 SNEGSKA (reference sequence). TCRdb used MiXCR to reprocess the 5' RACE reads, holding one entry per CDR3 protein. Counted here are 55,000 to 65,000 distinct CDR3 sequences, approximately 4% occurring once; the ten biggest clones make up more than 2.5%. V usage is TRBV20-1 and J usage is TRBJ1-2; 8 nucleotides align to TRBD1. The specimen was PBMCs. The TCR was taken from a woman under 40 with multiple sclerosis. CDR3 loop: CSAMTGAYGYTF. The CDR3 DNA sequence: TGCAGTGCTATGACAGGGGCCTATGGCTACACCTTC.